What follows are 8 T cell receptor beta chains derived from one specimen sequenced in a study of blood T cell repertoires in COVID-19. TCRdb keeps only in-frame clones here, not all; method: immunoSEQ multiplex PCR. Of approximately 80,000 clones listed, approximately 85% are singletons. The sequencing sample was made of peripheral blood. The receptor set was obtained from a man between 50 and 59 years old with active COVID-19.

The chain couples TRBV28 to TRBJ1-3; D might be TRBD1 (5 bases). CDR3 length: 15 amino acids. The V gene's germline CDR1 is MDHEN and CDR2 SYDVKM. V lost 11 bases and J lost 0, with 17 bases in between. CDR3 sequence: CASRDGGSSGNTIYF. In DNA, the CDR3 is TGTGCCTCCCGGGACGGAGGGTCCTCTGGAAACACCATATATTTT. Looking up the rest from reference TRBV28 and TRBJ1-3 gives the full variable domain: DVKVTQSSRYLVKRTGEKVFLECVQDMDHENMFWYRQDPGLGLRLIYFSYDVKMKEKGDIPEGYSVSREKKERFSLILESASTNQTSMYLCASRDGGSSGNTIYFGEGSWLTVV.

This chain links TRBV5-1 with TRBJ1-6, with 7 bases fitting TRBD1. V dropped 0 bases and J dropped 7; count of bases not matched to a gene: 7. This CDR3 spans 16 amino acids. Germline CDR1 SGHRS, CDR2 YFSETQ. The CDR3 nucleotides are TGCGCCAGCAGCTTGGCTACAGGGGCCCTCAATTCACCCCTCCACTTT. Its translation: CASSLATGALNSPLHF.

This clone appeared once. This chain links TRBV28 with TRBJ2-7; 12 bases are shared with TRBD2. CDR3 length equals 16 residues. Germline V lookup: CDR1 MDHEN, CDR2 SYDVKM. Losses at the gene ends were 4 bases for V and 4 bases for J; bases not matched to a gene: 8. Written as DNA, the CDR3 is TGTGCCAGCAGTTCACATACTAGCGGGAGGAGGTACGAGCAGTACTTC. This sequence encodes CASSSHTSGRRYEQYF.

V usage is TRBV23-1 and J usage is TRBJ2-1, with D possibly TRBD1 on 6 matching bases. TRBV23-1 is an ORF, and what it does is uncertain. The CDR3 is 18 amino acids. Trimming took 7 bases from V and 0 from J, leaving 22 bases between them. The CDR3 DNA follows: TGCGCCAGCAAGGGAAGCAGGGGAAGGGGTAGCTCCTACAATGAGCAGTTCTTC. Translating gives CASKGSRGRGSSYNEQFF.

The rearrangement uses TRBV5-6 and TRBJ2-5; a weak D match, TRBD2 (5 bases). The germline gives CDR1 SGHDT, CDR2 YYEEEE. Deletions cut 3 bases from V and 5 bases from J, with 11 bases between. The CDR3 spans 13 residues. In DNA form, the CDR3 reads TGTGCCAGCAGCTCTCCAGAGGGTGAGACCCAGTACTTC. Residues: CASSSPEGETQYF.

The chain uses TRBV7-9 and TRBJ1-2; D is perhaps TRBD1 (5 bases). Germline lookup yields CDR1 SEHNR and CDR2 FQNEAQ (reference sequence). Trimming took 7 bases from V and 3 from J, leaving 24 bases between them. The CDR3 length is 17 residues. CDR3 sequence reads: CASTPGQGGLAYYGYTF. The CDR3 DNA follows: TGTGCCAGCACCCCGGGGCAGGGAGGGTTGGCGTACTATGGCTACACCTTC.

This chain connects TRBV15 to TRBJ1-1, with D maybe TRBD1 (6 bases). V was cut by 4 bases and J by 0 bases, with 15 bases left in between. Germline CDR1 is LNHNV and CDR2 is YYDKDF (reference sequence). The CDR3 runs to 16 residues. The CDR3 DNA reads TGTGCCACCAGCAAAGAACTTACAGGGATGAACACTGAAGCTTTCTTT. Protein product: CATSKELTGMNTEAFF.

This clone was seen a few times. V usage is TRBV4-3 and J usage is TRBJ2-7; maybe TRBD2 (6 bases). Trimming pared 4 bases from V and 7 bases from J, leaving 20 bases between. Germline V gene lookup returns CDR1 LGHNA and CDR2 YSLEER. The CDR3 loop spans 15 amino acids. CDR3 sequence (DNA): TGCGCCAGCAGCCGCAACGGGAGCAAGTCGCGGGAGCAGTACTTC. It specifies CASSRNGSKSREQYF.